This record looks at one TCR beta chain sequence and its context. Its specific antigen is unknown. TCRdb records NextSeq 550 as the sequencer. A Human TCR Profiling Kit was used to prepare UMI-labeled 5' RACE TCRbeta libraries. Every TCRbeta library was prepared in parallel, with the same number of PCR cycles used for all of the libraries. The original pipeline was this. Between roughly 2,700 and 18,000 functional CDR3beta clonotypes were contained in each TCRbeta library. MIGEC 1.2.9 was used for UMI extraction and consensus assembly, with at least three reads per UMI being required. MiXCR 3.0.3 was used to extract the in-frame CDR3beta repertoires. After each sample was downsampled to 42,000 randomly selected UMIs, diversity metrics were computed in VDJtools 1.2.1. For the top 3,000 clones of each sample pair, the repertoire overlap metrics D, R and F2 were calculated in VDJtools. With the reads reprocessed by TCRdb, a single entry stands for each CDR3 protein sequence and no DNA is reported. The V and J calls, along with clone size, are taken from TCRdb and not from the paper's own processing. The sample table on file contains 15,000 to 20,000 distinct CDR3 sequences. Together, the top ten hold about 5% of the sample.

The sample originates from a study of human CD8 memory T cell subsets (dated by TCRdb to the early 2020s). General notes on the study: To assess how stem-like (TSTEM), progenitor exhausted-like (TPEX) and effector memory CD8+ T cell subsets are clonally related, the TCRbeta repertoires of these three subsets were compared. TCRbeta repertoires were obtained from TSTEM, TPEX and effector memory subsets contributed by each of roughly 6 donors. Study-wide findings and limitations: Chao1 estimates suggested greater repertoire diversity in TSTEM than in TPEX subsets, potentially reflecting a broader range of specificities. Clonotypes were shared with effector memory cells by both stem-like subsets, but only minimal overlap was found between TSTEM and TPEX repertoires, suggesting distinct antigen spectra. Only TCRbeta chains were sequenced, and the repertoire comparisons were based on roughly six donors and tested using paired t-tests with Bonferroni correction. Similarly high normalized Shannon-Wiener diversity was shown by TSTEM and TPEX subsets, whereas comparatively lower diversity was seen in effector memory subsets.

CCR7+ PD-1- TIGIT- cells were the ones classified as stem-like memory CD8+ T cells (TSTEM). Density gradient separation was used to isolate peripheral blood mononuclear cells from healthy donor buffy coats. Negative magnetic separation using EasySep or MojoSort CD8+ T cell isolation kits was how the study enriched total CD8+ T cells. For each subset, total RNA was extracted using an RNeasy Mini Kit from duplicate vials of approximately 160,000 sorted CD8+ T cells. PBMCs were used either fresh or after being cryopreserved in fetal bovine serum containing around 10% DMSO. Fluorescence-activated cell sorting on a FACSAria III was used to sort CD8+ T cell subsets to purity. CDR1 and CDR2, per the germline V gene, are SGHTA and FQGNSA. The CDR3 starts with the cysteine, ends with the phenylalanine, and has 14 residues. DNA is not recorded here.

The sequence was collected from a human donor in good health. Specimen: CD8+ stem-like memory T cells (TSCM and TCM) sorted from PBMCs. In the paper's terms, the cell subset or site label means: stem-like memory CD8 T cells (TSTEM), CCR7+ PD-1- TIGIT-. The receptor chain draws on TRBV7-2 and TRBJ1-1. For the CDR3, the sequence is CASSLAELSTEAFF.